This T cell receptor (beta chain) originates from a study of blood T cell repertoires in COVID-19. Produced via immunoSEQ multiplex PCR; TCRdb's table is partial and in-frame only. The table shows approximately 150,000 clones, with roughly four fifths occurring only once. The clonotype comes from a human donor with acute or convalescent COVID-19. The donor label of this sample is uncertain. Sequencing was carried out using peripheral blood.

CDR3 sequence reads: CASSPHRGPYEQYF. In DNA, the CDR3 is TGTGCCAGCAGCCCGCACAGGGGACCCTACGAGCAGTACTTC. This chain joins TRBV7-2 and TRBJ2-7, with 7 nucleotides matching TRBD1. The trim removed 5 bases at V and 2 bases at J, leaving 6 bases unmatched. From germline, CDR1 is SGHTA and CDR2 FQGNSA. This CDR3 has 14 amino acids.